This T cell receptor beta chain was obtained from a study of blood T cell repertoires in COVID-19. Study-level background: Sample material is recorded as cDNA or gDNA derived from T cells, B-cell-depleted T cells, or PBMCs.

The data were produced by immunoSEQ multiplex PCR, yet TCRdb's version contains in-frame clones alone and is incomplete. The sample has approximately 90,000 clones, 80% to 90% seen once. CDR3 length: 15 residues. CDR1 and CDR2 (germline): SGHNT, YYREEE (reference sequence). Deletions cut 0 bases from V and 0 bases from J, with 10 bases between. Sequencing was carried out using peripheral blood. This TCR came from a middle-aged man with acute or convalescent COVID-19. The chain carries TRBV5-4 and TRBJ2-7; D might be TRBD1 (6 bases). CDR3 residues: CASSLVTGSSYEQYF. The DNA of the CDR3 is TGTGCCAGCAGCTTGGTTACAGGGAGCTCCTACGAGCAGTACTTC.